This T cell receptor beta chain was sequenced in a study of blood T cell repertoires in COVID-19. Looking at the study overall: Researchers got acute and convalescent COVID-19 samples from the United States, Italy and Spain. Nucleic acid was either cDNA or gDNA, and it came from T cells, B-cell-depleted T cells, or PBMCs.

The CDR3 covers 15 residues. The germline gives CDR1 SGHVS, CDR2 FQNEAQ. V shed 1 base and J 3 bases; nucleotides not matched to a gene: 6. The assay was immunoSEQ multiplex PCR, and TCRdb's table has in-frame clones only and misses some. This table has about 150,000 clones, less than 90% appearing once. This receptor was obtained from a man between 18 and 35 years old with active or convalescent COVID-19. The chain carries TRBV7-8 and TRBJ2-7; TRBD2 matches 7 bases. Sequencing input: peripheral blood. The CDR3 protein is CASSLVRGSGYEQYF. As DNA, the CDR3 is TGTGCCAGCAGCTTAGTGCGGGGGAGTGGCTACGAGCAGTACTTC.